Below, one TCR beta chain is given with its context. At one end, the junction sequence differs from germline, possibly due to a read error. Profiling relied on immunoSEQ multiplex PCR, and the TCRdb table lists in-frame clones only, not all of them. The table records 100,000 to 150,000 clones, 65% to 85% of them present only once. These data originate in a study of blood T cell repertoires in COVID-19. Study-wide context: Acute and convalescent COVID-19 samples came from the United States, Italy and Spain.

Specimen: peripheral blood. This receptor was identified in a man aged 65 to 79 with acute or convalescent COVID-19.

The CDR3 region has the DNA TGCGCCACCCGCCGCGGGGGCCTCGCGGGGGGGCGAGGCGAGACCCAGTACTTC. It is translated as CATRRGGLAGGRGETQYF. V is TRBV15 and J is TRBJ2-5; 9 bases are a match to TRBD2. The germline V gene encodes CDR1 LNHNV and CDR2 YYDKDF (reference sequence). The CDR3 runs 18 residues.